Listed below are T cell receptor beta chains from one sample, sequenced in a study of blood T cell repertoires in COVID-19. Produced via immunoSEQ multiplex PCR; TCRdb's table is partial and in-frame only. The table records about 300,000 clones, 89% of them present only once. Sequencing used peripheral blood. Receptors originate from a young woman with COVID-19, enrolled during active disease. The CDR3 runs from the conserved cysteine through the conserved F or W. D genes are given only for firm matches. Not every row has a clone size; where given, it reads once, few, many or a size class.

abundance	d_gene	v_gene	j_gene	CDR3aa	CDR3nt
-	TRBD1	TRBV28	TRBJ1-5	CASIQGAGQPQHF	TGTGCCAGCATACAGGGGGCGGGTCAGCCCCAGCATTTT
-	-	TRBV13	TRBJ1-4	CASSLLLRRGTEKLFF	TGTGCCAGCAGCTTATTGTTGAGGAGGGGAACCGAAAAACTGTTTTTT
-	-	TRBV2	TRBJ2-1	CASTTPDDYNEQFF	TGTGCCAGCACCACCCCAGATGACTACAATGAGCAGTTCTTC
-	-	TRBV7-9	TRBJ1-2	CASSFRREPWYGYTF	TGTGCCAGCAGCTTTAGGAGGGAGCCTTGGTATGGCTACACCTTC
-	TRBD2	TRBV3-1/TRBV3-2	TRBJ2-5	CASSQVMAGDPETQYF	TGTGCCAGCAGCCAGGTAATGGCGGGGGACCCAGAGACCCAGTACTTC
-	TRBD2	TRBV4-1	TRBJ2-1	CASSQGAELAGGFEFF	TGCGCCAGCAGCCAAGGAGCCGAACTAGCGGGGGGGTTTGAGTTCTTC
-	-	TRBV6-5	TRBJ1-3	CAGQGQPRNTIYF	TGTGCCGGCCAAGGACAGCCTCGAAACACCATATATTTT
-	TRBD1	TRBV19	TRBJ1-2	CASSIQGATYGYTF	TGTGCCAGTAGTATACAGGGGGCCACCTATGGCTACACCTTC
-	-	TRBV5-1	TRBJ2-3	CASSDRLTDTQYF	TGCGCCAGCAGCGACAGGCTAACAGATACGCAGTATTTT
-	-	TRBV27	TRBJ1-1	CASSFVSAGAFF	TGTGCCAGCAGTTTCGTGAGTGCGGGAGCTTTCTTT
-	TRBD1	TRBV19	TRBJ1-1	CASSISDRGLTEAFF	TGTGCCAGTAGTATATCGGACAGGGGGCTCACTGAAGCTTTCTTT
-	-	TRBV12-3/TRBV12-4	TRBJ2-5	CASSFDRRETQYF	TGTGCCAGCAGTTTTGACAGACGGGAGACCCAGTACTTC
-	TRBD1	TRBV7-2	TRBJ1-1	CASSQIGTANTEAFF	TGTGCCAGCAGCCAGATTGGGACAGCGAACACTGAAGCTTTCTTT
-	TRBD1	TRBV18	TRBJ1-4	CASSPRTGVNEKLFF	TGTGCCAGCTCTCCGCGGACAGGGGTTAATGAAAAACTGTTTTTT
-	TRBD1	TRBV4-1	TRBJ1-1	CASSPGPPGTGVFMNTEAFF	TGCGCCAGCAGCCCAGGGCCCCCCGGGACAGGGGTATTCATGAACACTGAAGCTTTCTTT
-	-	TRBV19	TRBJ1-6	CASRQAVDSPLHF	TGTGCCAGTAGGCAGGCAGTGGATTCACCCCTCCACTTT
-	-	TRBV9	TRBJ1-2	CASSPRRGNYGYTF	TGTGCCAGCAGCCCCCGACGGGGGAACTATGGCTACACCTTC
-	TRBD1	TRBV9	TRBJ1-2	CASSPPGQGAIGYTF	TGTGCCAGCAGCCCGCCGGGACAGGGGGCAATCGGCTACACCTTC
few	-	TRBV6-5	TRBJ1-2	CASSLGGGGYTF	TGTGCCAGCAGCCTGGGGGGGGGCGGCTACACCTTC
-	TRBD2	TRBV2	TRBJ2-3	CAANERGPTDTQYF	TGTGCCGCCAATGAGCGGGGACCTACAGATACGCAGTATTTT
-	TRBD1	TRBV6-1	TRBJ1-4	CASSEAQGDFEKLFF	TGTGCCAGCAGTGAAGCGCAGGGGGACTTCGAAAAACTGTTTTTT
-	TRBD1	TRBV6-5	TRBJ2-3	CASRGRGLTDTQYF	TGTGCCAGCAGAGGTAGGGGGCTGACAGATACGCAGTATTTT